This T cell receptor (beta chain) was observed in a study of T cell responses to AZD1222 COVID-19 vaccine. Whole-study context: Analysis merged second doses at about 4 or about 12 weeks.

Study-wide findings and caveats: White British people made up most donors, females outnumbered males, and clonal diversity was possibly underestimated.

TCRdb's copy holds only in-frame clones and misses some; the assay was immunoSEQ multiplex PCR. Of over 80,000 clones in the sample, around 87% were seen once. V gave up 2 bases and J gave up 5 bases; unmatched junction bases: 8. CDR1 is LNHDA and CDR2 is SQIVND in the germline V gene (reference sequence). The CDR3 runs 15 residues. With regard to this clone: Antigen unknown.

The TCR was taken from an adult in good health. The input for sequencing was peripheral blood, taken on day 0 of AZD1222 vaccination. V gene TRBV19 combines with J gene TRBJ2-7; 8 bases line up with TRBD1. CDR3 nucleotides: TGTGCCAGTAGTATAAGATCGGACAGGGCCAACGAGCAGTACTTC. It translates to CASSIRSDRANEQYF.